This T cell receptor beta chain was captured in a study of T cell changes during pregnancy in multiple sclerosis. The CDR3 consists of 12 residues. Germline CDR1 SGHAT, CDR2 FQNNGV. V was cut by 4 bases and J by 4 bases, with 8 bases left in between. This table comes from immunoSEQ multiplex PCR, and its TCRdb copy is limited to in-frame clones, with some not included. The sample yields 50,000 to 70,000 clones, about 92% seen once. The sample was peripheral blood, taken after pregnancy. The clonotype was recovered from a female donor with multiple sclerosis, enrolled in a pregnancy study. This chain joins TRBV11-2 and TRBJ2-7; D is ambiguous. CDR3 coding DNA: TGTGCCAGCAGCTCGGGTTTTTACGAGCAGTACTTC. Protein: CASSSGFYEQYF. Full variable domain (outside the CDR3, taken from reference TRBV11-2 and TRBJ2-7): EAGVAQSPRYKIIEKRQSVAFWCNPISGHATLYWYQQILGQGPKLLIQFQNNGVVDDSQLPKDRFSAERLKGVDSTLKIQPAKLEDSAVYLCASSSGFYEQYFGPGTRLTVT.